This T cell receptor beta chain was identified in a study of blood T cell repertoires in COVID-19. Study overall: T cells, B-cell-depleted T cells, or PBMCs supplied cDNA or gDNA.

Authors' data handling: Nucleated cell counts were estimated from reference gene primer amplification. Using immunoSEQ multiplex PCR, the repertoire was profiled, and TCRdb retains in-frame clones only, with some absent. V and J calls plus clone size are reproduced from that table; the DNA served to infer D and trimming. The sample carries more than 45,000 clones, 78% recorded once. There are 15 residues in the CDR3. V lost 4 bases, J lost 0 bases, and 5 bases stayed unmatched. The germline V gene encodes CDR1 SGHRS and CDR2 YFSETQ. The specimen sequenced was peripheral blood. The clonotype comes from a human donor in a cohort sampled during active COVID-19. The gene calls are TRBV5-1 and TRBJ2-7; TRBD1 agrees at 9 bases. The CDR3 DNA reads TGCGCCAGCAGCCACCGGGACAGGGCCTCCTACGAGCAGTACTTC. This sequence encodes CASSHRDRASYEQYF.